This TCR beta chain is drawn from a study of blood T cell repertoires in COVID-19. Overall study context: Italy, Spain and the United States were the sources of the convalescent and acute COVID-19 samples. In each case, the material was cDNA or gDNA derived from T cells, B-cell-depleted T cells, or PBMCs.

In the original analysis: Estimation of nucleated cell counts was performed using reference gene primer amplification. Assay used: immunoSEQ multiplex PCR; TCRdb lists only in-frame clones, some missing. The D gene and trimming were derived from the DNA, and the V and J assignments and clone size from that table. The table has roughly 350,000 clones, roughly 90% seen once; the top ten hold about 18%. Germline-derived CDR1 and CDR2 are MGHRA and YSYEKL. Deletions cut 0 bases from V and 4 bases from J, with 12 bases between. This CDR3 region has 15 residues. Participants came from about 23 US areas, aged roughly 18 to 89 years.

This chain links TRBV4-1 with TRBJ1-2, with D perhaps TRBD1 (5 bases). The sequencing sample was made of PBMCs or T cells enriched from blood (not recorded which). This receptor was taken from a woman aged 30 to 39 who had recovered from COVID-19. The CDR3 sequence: CASSQDNPGSYGYTF. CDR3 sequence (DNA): TGCGCCAGCAGCCAAGATAACCCAGGGTCCTATGGCTACACCTTC.